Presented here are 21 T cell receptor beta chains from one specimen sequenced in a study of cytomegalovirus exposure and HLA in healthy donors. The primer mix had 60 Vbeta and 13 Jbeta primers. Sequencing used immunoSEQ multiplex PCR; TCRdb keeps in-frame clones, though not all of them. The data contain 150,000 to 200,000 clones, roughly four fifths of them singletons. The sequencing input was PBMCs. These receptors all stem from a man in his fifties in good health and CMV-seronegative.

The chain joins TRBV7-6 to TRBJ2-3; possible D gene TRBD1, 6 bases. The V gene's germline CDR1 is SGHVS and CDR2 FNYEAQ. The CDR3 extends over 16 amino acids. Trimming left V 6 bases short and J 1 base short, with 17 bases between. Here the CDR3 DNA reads TGTGCCAGCAGAAAGCTGGGGGCTGGGGGCACAGATACGCAGTATTTT. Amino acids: CASRKLGAGGTDTQYF.

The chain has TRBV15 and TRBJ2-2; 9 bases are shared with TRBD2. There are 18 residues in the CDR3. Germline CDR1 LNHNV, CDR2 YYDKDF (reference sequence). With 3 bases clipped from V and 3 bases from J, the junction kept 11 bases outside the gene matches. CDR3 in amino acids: CATSRSNGGGAYTGELFF. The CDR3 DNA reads TGTGCCACCAGCAGGTCGAATGGCGGGGGGGCTTACACCGGGGAGCTGTTTTTT. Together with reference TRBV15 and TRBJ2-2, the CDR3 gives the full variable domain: DAMVIQNPRYQVTQFGKPVTLSCSQTLNHNVMYWYQQKSSQAPKLLFHYYDKDFNNEADTPDNFQSRRPNTSFCFLDIRSPGLGDTAMYLCATSRSNGGGAYTGELFFGEGSRLTVL.

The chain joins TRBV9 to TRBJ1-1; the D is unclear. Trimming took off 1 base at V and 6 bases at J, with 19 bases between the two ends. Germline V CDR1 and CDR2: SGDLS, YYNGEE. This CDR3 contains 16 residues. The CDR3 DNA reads TGTGCCAGCAGCGTAATAGGTTCAAATCGCCTAGCTGAAGCTTTCTTT. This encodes CASSVIGSNRLAEAFF.

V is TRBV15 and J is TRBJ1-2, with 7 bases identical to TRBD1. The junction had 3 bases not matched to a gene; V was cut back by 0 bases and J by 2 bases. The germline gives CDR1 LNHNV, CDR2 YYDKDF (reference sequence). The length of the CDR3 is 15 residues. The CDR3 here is CATSRDTGQNYGYTF. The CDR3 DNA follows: TGTGCCACCAGCAGAGATACGGGACAGAACTATGGCTACACCTTC.

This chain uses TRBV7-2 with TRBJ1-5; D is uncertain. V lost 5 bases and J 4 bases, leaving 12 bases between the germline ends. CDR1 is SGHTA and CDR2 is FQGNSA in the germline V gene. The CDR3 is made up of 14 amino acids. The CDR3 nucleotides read TGTGCCAGCAGCCTTCGCCCAGATAATCAGCCCCAGCATTTT. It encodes CASSLRPDNQPQHF.

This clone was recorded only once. The CDR3 sequence is CASRRTRPNTGELFF. CDR3 sequence (DNA): TGTGCCAGTCGACGGACACGGCCGAACACCGGGGAGCTGTTTTTT. This sequence joins TRBV19 and TRBJ2-2; the D gene is possibly TRBD1 (5 bases). Germline V CDR1 and CDR2: LNHDA, SQIVND (reference sequence). V was pared by 8 bases and J by 0 bases, with 13 bases between. The length of the CDR3 is 15 residues.

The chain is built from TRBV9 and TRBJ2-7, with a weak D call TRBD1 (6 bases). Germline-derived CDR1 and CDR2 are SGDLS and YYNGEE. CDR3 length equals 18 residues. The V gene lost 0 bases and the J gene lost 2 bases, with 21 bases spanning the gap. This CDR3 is CASSVGAGSNRDTYEQYF. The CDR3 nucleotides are TGTGCCAGCAGCGTAGGTGCCGGGTCGAACAGGGACACCTACGAGCAGTACTTC.

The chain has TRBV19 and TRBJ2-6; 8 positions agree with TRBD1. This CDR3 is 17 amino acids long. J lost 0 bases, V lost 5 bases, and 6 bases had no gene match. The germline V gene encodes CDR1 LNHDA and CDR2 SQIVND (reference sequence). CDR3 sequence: CASSPGQGPSGANVLTF. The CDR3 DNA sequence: TGTGCCAGTAGTCCAGGACAGGGCCCCTCTGGGGCCAACGTCCTGACTTTC.

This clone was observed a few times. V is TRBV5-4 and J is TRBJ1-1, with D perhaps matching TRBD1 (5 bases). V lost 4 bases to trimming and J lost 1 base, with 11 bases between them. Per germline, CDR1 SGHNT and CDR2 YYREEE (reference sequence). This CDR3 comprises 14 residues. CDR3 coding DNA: TGTGCCAGCAGCCATCGAACAGGGAACACTGAAGCTTTCTTT. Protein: CASSHRTGNTEAFF. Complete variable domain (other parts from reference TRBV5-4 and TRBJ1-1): ETGVTQSPTHLIKTRGQQVTLRCSSQSGHNTVSWYQQALGQGPQFIFQYYREEENGRGNFPPRFSGLQFPNYSSELNVNALELDDSALYLCASSHRTGNTEAFFGQGTRLTVV.

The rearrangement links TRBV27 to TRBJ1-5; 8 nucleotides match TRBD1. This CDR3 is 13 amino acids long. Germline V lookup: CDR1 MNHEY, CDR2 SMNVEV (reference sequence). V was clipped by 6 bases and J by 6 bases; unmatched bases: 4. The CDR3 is CASRPQGVQPQHF. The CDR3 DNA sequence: TGTGCCAGCAGACCACAGGGGGTTCAGCCCCAGCATTTT.

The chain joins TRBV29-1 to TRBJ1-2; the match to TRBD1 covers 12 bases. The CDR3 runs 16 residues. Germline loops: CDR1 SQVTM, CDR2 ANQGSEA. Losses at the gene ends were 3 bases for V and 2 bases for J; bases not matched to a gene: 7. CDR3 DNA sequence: TGCAGCGTTGACCAATCGGGGACAGGGGGCAACTATGGCTACACCTTC. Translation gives CSVDQSGTGGNYGYTF.

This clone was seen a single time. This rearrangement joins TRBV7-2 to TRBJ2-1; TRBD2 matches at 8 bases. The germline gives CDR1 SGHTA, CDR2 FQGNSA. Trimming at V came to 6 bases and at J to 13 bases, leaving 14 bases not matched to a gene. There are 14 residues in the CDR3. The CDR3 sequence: CASSHGGAGVKQFF. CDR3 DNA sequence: TGTGCCAGCAGTCATGGCGGAGCGGGAGTGAAACAGTTCTTC.

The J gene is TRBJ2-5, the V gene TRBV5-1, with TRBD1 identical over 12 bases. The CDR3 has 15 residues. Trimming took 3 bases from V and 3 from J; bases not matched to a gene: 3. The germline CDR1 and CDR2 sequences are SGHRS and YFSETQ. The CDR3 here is CASSSGTGGEETQYF. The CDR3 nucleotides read TGCGCCAGCAGCTCCGGGACAGGGGGCGAAGAGACCCAGTACTTC.

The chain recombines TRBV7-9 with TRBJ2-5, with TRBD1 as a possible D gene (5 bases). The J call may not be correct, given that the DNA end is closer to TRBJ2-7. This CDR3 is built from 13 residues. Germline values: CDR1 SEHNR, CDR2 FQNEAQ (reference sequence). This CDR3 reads CASSLTGFYEQYF. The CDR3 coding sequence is TGTGCCAGCAGCCTCACAGGATTTTACGAGCAGTACTTC.

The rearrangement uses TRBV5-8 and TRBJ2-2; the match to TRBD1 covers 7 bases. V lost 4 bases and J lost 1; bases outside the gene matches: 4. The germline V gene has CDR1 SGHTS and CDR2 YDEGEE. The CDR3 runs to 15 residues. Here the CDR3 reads CASSRRDRNTGELFF. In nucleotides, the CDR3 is TGTGCCAGCAGCCGTAGGGACAGGAACACCGGGGAGCTGTTTTTT.

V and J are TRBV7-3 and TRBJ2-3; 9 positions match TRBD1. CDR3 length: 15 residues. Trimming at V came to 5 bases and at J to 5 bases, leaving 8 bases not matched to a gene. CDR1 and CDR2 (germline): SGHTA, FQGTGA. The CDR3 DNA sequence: TGTGCCAGCAGCCAACAGGGGGCGTTGGGAGATACGCAGTATTTT. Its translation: CASSQQGALGDTQYF.

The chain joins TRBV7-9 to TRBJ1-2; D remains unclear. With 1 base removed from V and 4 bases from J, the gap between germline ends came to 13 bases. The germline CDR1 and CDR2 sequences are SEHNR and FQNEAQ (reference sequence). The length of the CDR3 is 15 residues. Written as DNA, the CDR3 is TGTGCCAGCAGCTTAGATGGACTGGCGCTCTATGGCTACACCTTC. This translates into CASSLDGLALYGYTF.

CDR3 sequence reads: CASSVRTVANYGYTF. In nucleotides, the CDR3 is TGTGCCAGCAGCGTAAGGACAGTAGCTAACTATGGCTACACCTTC. The J gene is TRBJ1-2, the V gene TRBV7-2; TRBD1 might be the D (6 bases). Trimming took 5 bases from V and 0 from J, leaving 13 bases between them. This CDR3 is built from 15 residues. Germline V gene data show CDR1 as SGHTA and CDR2 as FQGNSA.

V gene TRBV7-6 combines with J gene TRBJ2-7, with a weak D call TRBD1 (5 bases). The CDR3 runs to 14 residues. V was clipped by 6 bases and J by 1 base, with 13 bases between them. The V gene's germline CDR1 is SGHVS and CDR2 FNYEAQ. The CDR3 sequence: CASSQRSGSYEQYF. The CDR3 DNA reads TGTGCCAGCAGTCAGAGGTCAGGGTCCTACGAGCAGTACTTC.

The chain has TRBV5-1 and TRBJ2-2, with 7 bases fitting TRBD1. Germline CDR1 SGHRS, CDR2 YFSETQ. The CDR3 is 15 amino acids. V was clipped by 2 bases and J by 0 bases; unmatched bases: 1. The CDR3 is CASSFGTANTGELFF. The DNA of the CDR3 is TGCGCCAGCAGCTTCGGGACAGCGAACACCGGGGAGCTGTTTTTT.

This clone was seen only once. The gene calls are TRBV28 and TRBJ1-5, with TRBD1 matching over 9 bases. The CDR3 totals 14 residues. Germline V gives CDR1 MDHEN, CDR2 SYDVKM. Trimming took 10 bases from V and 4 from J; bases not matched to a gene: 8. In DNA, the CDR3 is TGTGCCACAACATTGACAGGGGGGAATCAGCCCCAGCATTTT. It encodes CATTLTGGNQPQHF.